The next 10 T cell receptor beta chains were all read from a single sample in a study of Ad26.COV2.S vaccination and SARS-CoV-2 variants. Using immunoSEQ multiplex PCR, the repertoire was profiled, and TCRdb retains in-frame clones only, with some absent. The sample carries more than 400,000 clones, about nine tenths recorded once. As for treatment: 15 to 20 received Ad26.COV2.S at low or high dose, single or two shots; about 5 received placebo; per-sample allocation not given. Day 63 after the first vaccine or placebo injection was the time point for sampling. The starting material was peripheral blood, obtained in a trial of Ad26.COV2.S vaccine versus placebo. The receptors stem from a person aged 18 to 59 who received the Ad26.COV2.S COVID-19 vaccine or a placebo.

This rearrangement joins TRBV10-3 to TRBJ2-3; tentative D call: TRBD2 (6 bases). CDR1 is ENHRY, CDR2 SYGVKD, per germline. With 0 bases removed from V and 1 base from J, the gap between germline ends came to 8 bases. The CDR3 has 15 residues. The CDR3: CAISESWGGTDTQYF. CDR3 nucleotides: TGTGCCATCAGTGAGTCGTGGGGGGGCACAGATACGCAGTATTTT.

The chain joins TRBV4-3 to TRBJ1-6; 7 bases are shared with TRBD1. The length of the CDR3 is 17 residues. Germline V gene lookup returns CDR1 LGHNA and CDR2 YSLEER. The V and J ends lost 1 base and 0 bases, in that order; junction bases with no gene match: 3. CDR3 DNA: TGCGCCAGCAGCCAAGTTGAGGGGGCCTCCTATAATTCACCCCTCCACTTT. It is translated as CASSQVEGASYNSPLHF.

The chain is built from TRBV27 and TRBJ2-2, with 8 bases fitting TRBD1. The CDR3 sequence is 17 residues long. Germline assignment: CDR1 MNHEY and CDR2 SMNVEV (reference sequence). Trimming at V came to 5 bases and at J to 4 bases, leaving 12 bases not matched to a gene. CDR3 residues: CASSQFTGGEGTGELFF. The CDR3 bases are TGTGCCAGCAGTCAATTCACAGGGGGTGAGGGCACCGGGGAGCTGTTTTTT.

The rearrangement links TRBV7-2 to TRBJ2-7, with a tentative D call TRBD2 (6 bases). Trimming removed 1 base from V and 1 base from J, with 11 bases in between. Germline CDR1 and CDR2: SGHTA and FQGNSA. The CDR3 covers 15 residues. The CDR3 reads CASSLGGALSYEQYF. CDR3 nucleotides: TGTGCCAGCAGCTTAGGCGGGGCACTATCCTACGAGCAGTACTTC.

This clone was observed a single time. The chain joins TRBV5-4 to TRBJ2-3; 8 bases fit TRBD2. Trimming removed 1 base from V and 0 bases from J; junction bases left unmatched: 16. Germline loops: CDR1 SGHNT, CDR2 YYREEE (reference sequence). The CDR3 sequence is 20 residues long. CDR3: CASSLRVSSGKEGSTDTQYF. For the CDR3, the DNA is TGTGCCAGCAGCTTGAGAGTGAGTAGCGGGAAAGAGGGGAGCACAGATACGCAGTATTTT.

V gene TRBV6-1 combines with J gene TRBJ1-2, with TRBD1 matching over 9 bases. The CDR3 extends over 15 amino acids. The V segment lost 0 bases and the J segment 8 bases; nucleotides outside the gene matches: 7. Per germline, CDR1 MNHNS and CDR2 SASEGT. In DNA form, the CDR3 reads TGTGCCAGCAGTGAAGCGCCTGGGACAGGGACCGGCTACACCTTC. Protein: CASSEAPGTGTGYTF.

On this clone: This same CDR3 is encoded by further DNA sequences in the sample. The rearrangement joins TRBV5-6 to TRBJ1-2, with D unresolved. With 0 bases removed from V and 2 bases from J, the gap between germline ends came to 5 bases. CDR3 size: 13 residues. Germline V gives CDR1 SGHDT, CDR2 YYEEEE. The DNA for the CDR3 is TGTGCCAGCAGCTTGGCGGGAAACTATGGCTACACCTTC. Its translation: CASSLAGNYGYTF. Using reference TRBV5-6 and TRBJ1-2 for the parts outside the CDR3, the full variable domain is DAGVTQSPTHLIKTRGQQVTLRCSPKSGHDTVSWYQQALGQGPQFIFQYYEEEERQRGNFPDRFSGHQFPNYSSELNVNALLLGDSALYLCASSLAGNYGYTFGSGTRLTVV.

This chain joins TRBV10-3 and TRBJ2-3; a weak D match, TRBD2 (5 bases). The CDR3 loop spans 16 amino acids. Germline V gives CDR1 ENHRY, CDR2 SYGVKD. The V end was cut by 8 bases, the J end by 4 bases, with 22 bases between. In nucleotides, the CDR3 is TGTGCCATCTCCTCCGGGGTTGAGGGAGATGCAGATACGCAGTATTTT. It is translated as CAISSGVEGDADTQYF.

The chain employs TRBV2 and TRBJ1-1, with D perhaps matching TRBD1 (5 bases). This CDR3 contains 14 residues. Germline V CDR1 and CDR2: SNHLY, FYNNEI. V was clipped by 5 bases and J by 3 bases, with 13 bases between them. CDR3 amino acids: CASSRQSLDTEAFF. CDR3 coding DNA: TGTGCCAGCAGTAGACAGAGTCTGGACACTGAAGCTTTCTTT.

This clone turned up a few times. This rearrangement joins TRBV27 to TRBJ1-1; weak D call: TRBD1 (5 bases). The CDR3 has 15 residues. Germline V gives CDR1 MNHEY, CDR2 SMNVEV (reference sequence). V was cut by 1 base and J by 1 base, with 10 bases left in between. In DNA form, the CDR3 reads TGTGCCAGCAGTTTATTTGCGGGGCCGAACACTGAAGCTTTCTTT. Translation gives CASSLFAGPNTEAFF.